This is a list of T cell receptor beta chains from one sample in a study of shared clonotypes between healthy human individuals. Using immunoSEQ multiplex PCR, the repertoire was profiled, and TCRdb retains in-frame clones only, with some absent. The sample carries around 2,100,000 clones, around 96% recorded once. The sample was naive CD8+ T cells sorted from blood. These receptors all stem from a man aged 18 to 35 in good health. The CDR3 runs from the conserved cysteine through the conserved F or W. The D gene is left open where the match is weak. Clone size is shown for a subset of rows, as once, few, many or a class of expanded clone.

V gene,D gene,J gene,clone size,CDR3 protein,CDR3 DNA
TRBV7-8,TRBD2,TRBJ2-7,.,CASSLGLAGATYEQYF,TGTGCCAGCAGCTTAGGACTAGCGGGAGCCACCTACGAGCAGTACTTC
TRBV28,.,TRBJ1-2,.,CASTTRGVDYGYTF,TGTGCCAGCACTACACGGGGTGTCGACTATGGCTACACCTTC
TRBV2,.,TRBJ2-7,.,CASSDLGDEQYF,TGTGCCAGCAGTGATCTGGGGGACGAGCAGTACTTC
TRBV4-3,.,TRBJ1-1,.,CASSQEGETYGVTVPTNTEAFF,TGCGCCAGCAGCCAAGAGGGGGAAACCTATGGGGTGACAGTACCCACGAACACTGAAGCTTTCTTT
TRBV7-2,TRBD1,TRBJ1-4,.,CASSSGQGGNEKLFF,TGTGCCAGCAGTAGCGGACAGGGCGGGAATGAAAAACTGTTTTTT
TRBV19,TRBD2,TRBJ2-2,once,CASKLAVTGELFF,TGTGCCAGTAAACTAGCGGTCACCGGGGAGCTGTTTTTT
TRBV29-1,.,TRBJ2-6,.,CAVIWNSGANVLTF,TGCGCAGTCATTTGGAACTCTGGGGCCAACGTCCTGACTTTC
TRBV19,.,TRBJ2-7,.,CASSNEGSSYEQYF,TGTGCCAGCTCCAACGAAGGTAGCTCCTACGAGCAGTACTTC
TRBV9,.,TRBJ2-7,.,CASSANSYEQYF,TGTGCCAGCAGCGCCAACTCCTACGAGCAGTACTTC
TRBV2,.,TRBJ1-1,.,CASSEAQGLRLNTEAFF,TGTGCCAGCAGTGAAGCACAGGGCTTAAGATTGAACACTGAAGCTTTCTTT
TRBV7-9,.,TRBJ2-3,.,CASSSTILGKRGSTDTQYF,TGTGCCAGCAGCTCCACCATCCTGGGAAAACGAGGCAGCACAGATACGCAGTATTTT
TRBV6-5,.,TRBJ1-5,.,CASSYGGNQPQHF,TGTGCCAGCAGTTACGGTGGGAATCAGCCCCAGCATTTT
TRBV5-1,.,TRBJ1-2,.,CASSLVQSYGYTF,TGCGCCAGCAGCTTGGTTCAGAGCTATGGCTACACCTTC
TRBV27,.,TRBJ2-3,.,CASSPLGGSSTDTQYF,TGTGCCAGCAGTCCTCTAGGTGGGTCTAGCACAGATACGCAGTATTTT
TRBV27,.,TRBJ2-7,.,CASSLLGGSYEQYF,TGTGCCAGCAGTTTGTTGGGGGGATCCTACGAGCAGTACTTC
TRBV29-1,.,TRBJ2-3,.,CSVAGADTQYF,TGCAGCGTTGCTGGCGCAGATACGCAGTATTTT
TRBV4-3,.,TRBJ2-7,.,CASSQEWTGASYEQYF,TGCGCCAGCAGCCAAGAATGGACGGGAGCCAGCTACGAGCAGTACTTC
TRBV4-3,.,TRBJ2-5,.,CASSQEEEETQYF,TGCGCCAGCAGCCAAGAAGAGGAAGAGACCCAGTACTTC
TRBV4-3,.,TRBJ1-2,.,CASSQAGVPNYGYTF,TGCGCCAGCAGCCAAGCAGGGGTTCCGAACTATGGCTACACCTTC
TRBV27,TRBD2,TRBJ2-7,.,CASSELAGLYEQYF,TGTGCCAGCAGTGAACTAGCGGGGTTGTACGAGCAGTACTTC
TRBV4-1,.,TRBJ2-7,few,CASSQGSAYEQYF,TGCGCCAGCAGCCAAGGGTCAGCCTACGAGCAGTACTTC
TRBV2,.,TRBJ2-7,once,CASKGDLPYEQYF,TGTGCCAGCAAGGGGGACCTTCCATACGAGCAGTACTTC
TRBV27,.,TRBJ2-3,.,CASSPLEGRSTDTQYF,TGTGCCAGCAGTCCCCTGGAGGGTAGAAGCACAGATACGCAGTATTTT
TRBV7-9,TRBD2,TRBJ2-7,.,CASSSGTSGTEQYF,TGTGCCAGCAGCTCCGGGACTAGCGGGACCGAGCAGTACTTC
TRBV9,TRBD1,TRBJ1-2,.,CASSHRPGQHRYGYTF,TGTGCCAGCAGCCATCGACCGGGACAGCACCGCTATGGCTACACCTTC